Shown below are 7 T cell receptor beta chains from a single sample sequenced in a study of blood T cell repertoires in COVID-19. This table comes from immunoSEQ multiplex PCR, and its TCRdb copy is limited to in-frame clones, with some not included. This table holds 200,000 to 300,000 clones, about nine tenths found once. Material: peripheral blood. All receptors come from a man in his fifties or sixties who had recovered from COVID-19.

The chain recombines TRBV6-5 with TRBJ2-1; 7 positions match TRBD2. The J segment lost 4 bases and the V segment lost 7 bases, leaving 10 bases of the junction unmatched. This CDR3 region has 15 residues. Germline loops: CDR1 MNHEY, CDR2 SVGAGI. CDR3 sequence: CASTIMASGYNEQFF. The CDR3 nucleotides are TGTGCCAGCACAATAATGGCTAGCGGATACAATGAGCAGTTCTTC.

A single count supports this clone. As DNA, the CDR3 is TGTGCCAGCAGACCAGGGGCCTCAGCTGGCTATGGCTACACCTTC. It translates to CASRPGASAGYGYTF. The rearrangement joins TRBV2 to TRBJ1-2, with D maybe TRBD1 (6 bases). This CDR3 is 15 amino acids long. Germline CDR1 SNHLY, CDR2 FYNNEI. The V and J ends lost 6 bases and 4 bases respectively, with 18 bases between them.

This clone was detected only once. The chain employs TRBV4-1 and TRBJ2-3; 9 nucleotides match TRBD1. Germline-derived CDR1 and CDR2 are MGHRA and YSYEKL. The CDR3 spans 18 residues. The ends lost 4 bases at V and 7 bases at J; junction bases unmatched: 18. Here the CDR3 DNA reads TGCGCCAGCAGCCCTGGGCGGTCTATGGGACAGGGTCGAAATACGCAGTATTTT. Protein: CASSPGRSMGQGRNTQYF.

The CDR3 here is CASSIGQNNEQFF. CDR3 DNA: TGTGCCAGTAGTATTGGACAGAACAATGAGCAGTTCTTC. V is TRBV19 and J is TRBJ2-1; a weak D match, TRBD1 (6 bases). V lost 3 bases and J 5 bases, leaving 8 bases between the germline ends. The V gene's germline CDR1 is LNHDA and CDR2 SQIVND (reference sequence). The CDR3 covers 13 residues.

The genes are TRBV27 and TRBJ2-1; 7 nucleotides align to TRBD2. The germline V gene has CDR1 MNHEY and CDR2 SMNVEV (reference sequence). The V gene end was trimmed by 1 base and the J gene end by 0 bases; junction bases not matched to a gene: 6. This CDR3 spans 17 amino acids. CDR3 DNA: TGTGCCAGCAGTTTATGGGGCGGGGGTCCCTCCTACAATGAGCAGTTCTTC. As protein: CASSLWGGGPSYNEQFF.

This rearrangement joins TRBV19 to TRBJ2-1; possible D gene TRBD2, 6 bases. V was pared by 5 bases and J by 3 bases, with 11 bases between. Germline loops: CDR1 LNHDA, CDR2 SQIVND (reference sequence). The CDR3 totals 14 residues. The CDR3 region is CASSYSSVYNEQFF. The CDR3 DNA reads as TGTGCCAGTAGTTATTCTAGCGTCTACAATGAGCAGTTCTTC.

This sequence joins TRBV5-6 and TRBJ1-2; 7 bases match TRBD1. Germline V lookup: CDR1 SGHDT, CDR2 YYEEEE. CDR3 size: 14 residues. V was pared by 5 bases and J by 1 base, with 5 bases of the junction left unmatched. The CDR3 DNA sequence: TGTGCCAGCAGACAGGACAGGATTAACTATGGCTACACCTTC. Its translation: CASRQDRINYGYTF.